Shown below are 8 T cell receptor beta chains from a single sample sequenced in a study of cytomegalovirus exposure and HLA in healthy donors. Use of 60 Vbeta and 13 Jbeta primers characterized the PCR. The repertoire was sequenced with immunoSEQ multiplex PCR; TCRdb's copy has only in-frame clones and lacks some. This sample has over 100,000 clones, with approximately 70% found just once. Sequences were obtained from PBMCs. All receptors come from a man aged 25 to 40 in good health and CMV-seropositive.

This sequence joins TRBV7-3 and TRBJ2-1, with unresolved D. The ends were cut back, 5 bases at V and 5 bases at J, with 13 bases in the middle. CDR1 and CDR2 from the germline V gene are SGHTA and FQGTGA. There are 14 residues in the CDR3. DNA for the CDR3: TGTGCCAGCAGCCCCCTTCTAAACCACAATGAGCAGTTCTTC. This codes for CASSPLLNHNEQFF.

V usage is TRBV15 and J usage is TRBJ1-3, with 8 nucleotides matching TRBD1. Unmatched junction bases numbered 7, after V lost 3 bases and J lost 3 bases. The CDR3 runs to 16 residues. CDR1 is LNHNV, CDR2 YYDKDF, per germline (reference sequence). CDR3 nucleotides: TGTGCCACCAGCAGCCTGGACAGGGCGGATGGAAACACCATATATTTT. Its protein product is CATSSLDRADGNTIYF.

This sequence joins TRBV4-3 and TRBJ1-4; 8 bases agree with TRBD1. This CDR3 has 14 amino acids. The junction had 4 bases not matched to a gene; V was cut back by 3 bases and J by 7 bases. Germline CDR1 is LGHNA and CDR2 is YSLEER. The CDR3 sequence is CASSQQGAGEKLFF. The DNA of the CDR3 is TGCGCCAGCAGCCAGCAGGGGGCGGGTGAAAAACTGTTTTTT.

The V gene is TRBV7-9, the J gene TRBJ2-7; D gene uncertain. Between the trimmed V and J ends, which lost 5 bases and 4 bases, there was a span of 9 bases. The CDR3 sequence is 12 residues long. Per germline, CDR1 SEHNR and CDR2 FQNEAQ (reference sequence). The CDR3 reads CASSPYGYEQYF. CDR3 coding DNA: TGTGCCAGCAGCCCCTATGGTTACGAGCAGTACTTC.

The sample holds a few counts of this clone. The chain combines TRBV6-1 with TRBJ1-1, with D possibly being TRBD1 (5 bases). With 4 bases removed from V and 7 bases from J, the gap between germline ends came to 13 bases. CDR3 length: 13 amino acids. The germline V gene encodes CDR1 MNHNS and CDR2 SASEGT. The chain's CDR3 is CASSASGSREAFF. CDR3 in DNA: TGTGCCAGCAGTGCCTCAGGGTCGCGTGAAGCTTTCTTT.

This chain connects TRBV19 to TRBJ1-2; 9 positions agree with TRBD1. Germline-derived CDR1 and CDR2 are LNHDA and SQIVND (reference sequence). The trim removed 10 bases at V and 7 bases at J, leaving 4 bases unmatched. The CDR3 loop spans 11 amino acids. The CDR3 sequence: CATYRGPGYTF. Here the CDR3 DNA reads TGTGCCACTTACAGGGGGCCTGGCTACACCTTC.

The chain uses TRBV18 and TRBJ1-3; no clear D gene. The germline V and J ends were trimmed by 2 bases and 9 bases, with 23 bases remaining between them. Germline V CDR1 and CDR2: KGHSH, LQKENI. This CDR3 comprises 17 residues. In DNA form, the CDR3 reads TGTGCCAGCTCACCAAGACACGAAGGAAAGGCGAGAAGCACCATATATTTT. It is translated as CASSPRHEGKARSTIYF. Filled out from reference TRBV18 and TRBJ1-3, the complete variable domain reads NAGVMQNPRHLVRRRGQEARLRCSPMKGHSHVYWYRQLPEEGLKFMVYLQKENIIDESGMPKERFSAEFPKEGPSILRIQQVVRGDSAAYFCASSPRHEGKARSTIYFGEGSWLTVV.

J is TRBJ2-3 and V is TRBV6-4; 7 bases are a match to TRBD2. Germline V CDR1 and CDR2: MRHNA, SNTAGT. The ends lost 3 bases at V and 0 bases at J; junction bases unmatched: 3. CDR3 length: 15 amino acids. CDR3 bases: TGTGCCAGCAGTGAGGCTAGCGGCAGCACAGATACGCAGTATTTT. Amino acids: CASSEASGSTDTQYF.